What follows is one TCR beta chain and its context. The data are from a study of blood T cell repertoires in COVID-19. Study overall: Researchers got acute and convalescent COVID-19 samples from the United States, Italy and Spain. PBMCs, B-cell-depleted T cells, or T cells provided the cDNA or gDNA that made up the material.

Study processing details: Scientists estimated how many nucleated cells there were by amplifying reference gene primers. The table came from immunoSEQ multiplex PCR; TCRdb's copy has only in-frame clones and leaves some out. That table furnishes V, J and clone size, whereas the DNA furnished D and trimming. The repertoire consists of 300,000 to 400,000 clones, with 88% occurring once and the leading ten covering more than 3%. The germline gives CDR1 MNHEY, CDR2 SVGEGT. Trimming shortened V by 2 bases and J by 0 bases, and 14 bases separated the two germline ends. The CDR3 has 17 amino acids. The chain has TRBV6-2 or TRBV6-3 and TRBJ1-5; tentative D call: TRBD1 (6 bases). The source is a woman aged 50 to 60 with active or convalescent COVID-19. Material: peripheral blood. CDR3 sequence: CASSYNTGSYSNQPQHF. CDR3 nucleotides: TGTGCCAGCAGTTACAACACAGGGTCCTATAGCAATCAGCCCCAGCATTTT.